This note documents a single TCR beta chain sequence. The antigen remains undetermined. TEMRA cells were enriched by FACS, and CD4+ and CD8+ T cells were negatively isolated. The RNA, 0.5 to 1 ug, was put through reverse transcription using random hexamers. Across 54 Vbeta and 13 Jbeta, immunoSEQ multiplex PCR amplified TCR beta CDR3. TCRdb fed the immunoSEQ multiplex PCR reads into MiXCR, producing one record per CDR3 protein. The table shows 200,000 to 250,000 distinct CDR3 sequences, with about 94% occurring only once. The sample is drawn from a study of CD8 T cells in Susac syndrome. Regarding the study as a whole: The TCR sequencing and HLA analysis in the study involved a relatively small number of individuals, as the study acknowledged.

This TCR was recovered from a human donor with multiple sclerosis. Specimen: CD4+ T cells from PBMCs.

CDR3 sequence reads: CASSEYPSSPLHF. CDR3 nucleotide sequence: TGTGCCAGCAGTGAATACCCGAGTTCACCCCTCCACTTT. V usage is TRBV25-1 and J usage is TRBJ1-6; D is unclear. There are 13 residues in the CDR3. The V end lost 0 bases, the J end lost 9 bases, and 6 bases lay between the germline ends. CDR1 is MGHDK, CDR2 SYGVNS, per germline.